What follows are 21 T cell receptor beta chains derived from one specimen sequenced in a study of CD8 T cells in Susac syndrome. Random-hexamer reverse transcription was applied to roughly 0.5 to 1 ug RNA. MiXCR, applied by TCRdb to the immunoSEQ multiplex PCR reads, yields one record per CDR3 protein. In the table there are some 60,000 distinct CDR3 sequences, around 90% of which are singletons. The material sequenced was CD8+ T cells from PBMCs. All receptors come from a human donor in good health.

The chain carries TRBV19 and TRBJ2-1, with 10 bases that match TRBD1. The CDR3 totals 17 residues. Per the germline V gene, CDR1 is LNHDA and CDR2 is SQIVND (reference sequence). The ends lost 5 bases at V and 0 bases at J; junction bases unmatched: 7. The CDR3 nucleotides are TGTGCCAGTAGTCCGAGACAGGGGGCGGCCTCCTACAATGAGCAGTTCTTC. Translating gives CASSPRQGAASYNEQFF.

The rearrangement uses TRBV5-1 and TRBJ2-6, with TRBD1 matching 8 bases. This CDR3 spans 15 amino acids. Germline CDR1 is SGHRS and CDR2 is YFSETQ. The ends lost 3 bases at V and 2 bases at J; junction bases unmatched: 1. The CDR3 DNA reads TGCGCCAGCAGCTCGGACAGGGCTGGGGCCAACGTCCTGACTTTC. Amino acid sequence: CASSSDRAGANVLTF. Based on the CDR3 plus reference TRBV5-1 and TRBJ2-6, the full variable domain is KAGVTQTPRYLIKTRGQQVTLSCSPISGHRSVSWYQQTPGQGLQFLFEYFSETQRNKGNFPGRFSGRQFSNSRSEMNVSTLELGDSALYLCASSSDRAGANVLTFGAGSRLTVL.

The chain is built from TRBV27 and TRBJ2-5; possibly TRBD1 or TRBD2 for D (6 bases each). The CDR3 has 14 residues. V lost 1 base and J 5 bases, leaving 11 bases between the germline ends. CDR1 and CDR2 (germline): MNHEY, SMNVEV (reference sequence). Here the CDR3 reads CASSLLGGLETQYF. CDR3 nucleotide sequence: TGTGCCAGCAGTTTATTAGGGGGGCTTGAGACCCAGTACTTC.

The chain joins TRBV7-8 to TRBJ2-1; 13 nucleotides line up with TRBD2. CDR3 length: 16 residues. J was trimmed by 4 bases and V by 4 bases; bases with no gene match: 4. Germline CDR1 SGHVS, CDR2 FQNEAQ. This chain's CDR3 is CASSSGLAGDYNEQFF. DNA for the CDR3: TGTGCCAGCAGCTCTGGACTAGCGGGGGATTACAATGAGCAGTTCTTC. Looking up the rest from reference TRBV7-8 and TRBJ2-1 gives the full variable domain: GAGVSQSPRYKVAKRGQDVALRCDPISGHVSLFWYQQALGQGPEFLTYFQNEAQLDKSGLPSDRFFAERPEGSVSTLKIQRTQQEDSAVYLCASSSGLAGDYNEQFFGPGTRLTVL.

This rearrangement joins TRBV7-9 to TRBJ2-7; tentative D call: TRBD2 (6 bases). The germline gives CDR1 SEHNR, CDR2 FQNEAQ (reference sequence). The length of the CDR3 is 15 residues. Trimming stripped 5 bases from V and 3 bases from J, with 17 bases between. CDR3 region: CASSIGGGRGYEQYF. For the CDR3, the DNA is TGTGCCAGCAGCATCGGGGGTGGACGAGGCTACGAGCAGTACTTC.

This clonotype was seen a single time. This rearrangement joins TRBV10-3 to TRBJ2-1, with 9 bases lining up with TRBD1. From germline, CDR1 is ENHRY and CDR2 SYGVKD. The V and J ends lost 11 bases and 1 base, in that order; junction bases with no gene match: 3. This CDR3 spans 13 amino acids. This CDR3 reads CALGTGSYNEQFF. The CDR3 nucleotides are TGTGCCCTCGGGACAGGGTCCTACAATGAGCAGTTCTTC.

The chain carries TRBV6-1 and TRBJ1-2; D ambiguous. The CDR3 covers 13 residues. From germline, CDR1 is MNHNS and CDR2 SASEGT. Trimming took off 7 bases at V and 3 bases at J, with 12 bases between the two ends. CDR3: CASNALVDYGYTF. CDR3 bases: TGTGCCAGCAACGCCCTCGTGGACTATGGCTACACCTTC.

The CDR3 sequence is CASSLLARDNYNEQFF. The CDR3 coding sequence is TGTGCCAGCAGCCTTCTCGCCCGGGACAATTACAATGAGCAGTTCTTC. This chain joins TRBV7-9 and TRBJ2-1; the D gene is possibly TRBD1 (6 bases). The CDR3 has 16 amino acids. V was shortened by 5 bases and J by 4 bases, with 18 bases between the two germline ends. Germline values: CDR1 SEHNR, CDR2 FQNEAQ (reference sequence).

The chain links TRBV9 to TRBJ1-1; TRBD1 aligns across 8 bases. The CDR3 length is 14 residues. Germline CDR1 reads SGDLS; CDR2 reads YYNGEE. The V segment lost 3 bases and the J segment 5 bases; nucleotides outside the gene matches: 6. For the CDR3, the DNA is TGTGCCAGCAGCGGCGGGACAGGCGGGACTGAAGCTTTCTTT. Its translation is CASSGGTGGTEAFF.

This chain links TRBV6-1 with TRBJ1-3; D is unclear. V was cut by 2 bases and J by 0 bases, with 8 bases left in between. Germline CDR1 and CDR2: MNHNS and SASEGT. The CDR3 is 15 amino acids. DNA of the CDR3: TGTGCCAGCAGTGAATGGCCAAGCTCTGGAAACACCATATATTTT. It translates to CASSEWPSSGNTIYF.

J is TRBJ1-1 and V is TRBV15; no clear D gene. The germline CDR1 and CDR2 sequences are LNHNV and YYDKDF (reference sequence). V shed 0 bases and J shed 3 bases, with 5 bases lying between them. CDR3 size: 13 residues. Written as DNA, the CDR3 is TGTGCCACCAGCAGAGATGAGGACACTGAAGCTTTCTTT. It yields the protein CATSRDEDTEAFF.

This clonotype was observed a handful of times. The V and J genes are TRBV6-6 and TRBJ1-3, with D possibly being TRBD1 (6 bases). The V end was cut by 4 bases, the J end by 0 bases, with 7 bases between. The CDR3 sequence is 14 residues long. Germline assignment: CDR1 MNHNY and CDR2 SVGAGI (reference sequence). CDR3 DNA: TGTGCCAGCAGTTCACAGGGCTCTGGAAACACCATATATTTT. This sequence encodes CASSSQGSGNTIYF.

The count of this clonotype is one. The CDR3 region has the DNA TGTGCCAGCAGCGTAGATCCCAGACAAGAGACCCAGTACTTC. Protein: CASSVDPRQETQYF. This chain joins TRBV9 and TRBJ2-5; D is unresolved. The CDR3 consists of 14 residues. CDR1 SGDLS and CDR2 YYNGEE come from the germline V gene. Trimming removed 0 bases from V and 2 bases from J, with 8 bases in between.

The chain recombines TRBV5-4 with TRBJ2-5; D not resolved. In germline, CDR1 is SGHNT, CDR2 YYREEE (reference sequence). The V gene lost 5 bases and the J gene lost 1 base, with 15 bases spanning the gap. This CDR3 contains 15 residues. This CDR3 is CASSITWGFQETQYF. The DNA of the CDR3 is TGTGCCAGCAGTATCACTTGGGGTTTCCAAGAGACCCAGTACTTC. Looking up the rest from reference TRBV5-4 and TRBJ2-5 gives the full variable domain: ETGVTQSPTHLIKTRGQQVTLRCSSQSGHNTVSWYQQALGQGPQFIFQYYREEENGRGNFPPRFSGLQFPNYSSELNVNALELDDSALYLCASSITWGFQETQYFGPGTRLLVL.

The chain combines TRBV12-3 or TRBV12-4 with TRBJ2-7, with TRBD1 matching 7 bases. V gave up 8 bases and J gave up 0 bases; unmatched junction bases: 4. The CDR3 loop spans 13 amino acids. The CDR3: CASGRDSSYEQYF. The CDR3 DNA follows: TGTGCCAGCGGCCGGGACAGCTCCTACGAGCAGTACTTC.

The chain has TRBV3-1 and TRBJ2-3, with 9 bases matching TRBD2. With V trimmed by 0 bases and J by 1 base, 8 bases remained unmatched. The CDR3 is 18 residues long. Germline CDR1 reads LGHDT; CDR2 reads YNNKEL (reference sequence). This CDR3 reads CASSQDRSGGFRTDTQYF. Written as DNA, the CDR3 is TGTGCCAGCAGCCAAGATCGGAGCGGGGGGTTCCGCACAGATACGCAGTATTTT.

The chain joins TRBV19 to TRBJ1-2, with D unresolved. This CDR3 spans 13 amino acids. Germline CDR1 reads LNHDA; CDR2 reads SQIVND (reference sequence). V lost 3 bases and J lost 4, with 9 bases in between. CDR3 residues: CASSMEHPYGYTF. CDR3 nucleotide sequence: TGTGCCAGTAGTATGGAACATCCCTATGGCTACACCTTC. Variable domain in full (rest from reference TRBV19 and TRBJ1-2): DGGITQSPKYLFRKEGQNVTLSCEQNLNHDAMYWYRQDPGQGLRLIYYSQIVNDFQKGDIAEGYSVSREKKESFPLTVTSAQKNPTAFYLCASSMEHPYGYTFGSGTRLTVV.

This chain connects TRBV10-3 to TRBJ2-1; TRBD2 might be the D (5 bases). The V and J ends lost 3 bases and 8 bases respectively, with 17 bases between them. This CDR3 region has 15 residues. Germline CDR1 is ENHRY and CDR2 is SYGVKD. The CDR3 nucleotides are TGTGCCATCAGTGATGGTGCTAGCCTCCTCGATGAGCAGTTCTTC. Protein product: CAISDGASLLDEQFF.

The chain has TRBV7-6 and TRBJ2-7; possible D gene TRBD1, 6 bases. Germline values: CDR1 SGHVS, CDR2 FNYEAQ. This CDR3 comprises 16 residues. V lost 2 bases and J lost 0, with 14 bases in between. CDR3 sequence (DNA): TGTGCCAGCAGCTTAAACGAAGTGACAGGCTCCTACGAGCAGTACTTC. It specifies CASSLNEVTGSYEQYF.

This clonotype was recorded once. The chain combines TRBV5-6 with TRBJ1-1; 7 bases align to TRBD1. This CDR3 contains 14 residues. Germline V gives CDR1 SGHDT, CDR2 YYEEEE. Trimming at V came to 4 bases and at J to 5 bases, leaving 8 bases not matched to a gene. CDR3 bases: TGTGCCAGCAGCGCGAGGGGGCTTAGGACTGAAGCTTTCTTT. Its translation: CASSARGLRTEAFF.

The rearrangement joins TRBV14 to TRBJ2-1; 7 bases align to TRBD2. J lost 1 base, V lost 3 bases, and 3 bases had no gene match. The CDR3 has 15 residues. Germline V gene data show CDR1 as SGHDN and CDR2 as FVKESK. This CDR3 reads CASSQSGGSYNEQFF. The CDR3 coding sequence is TGTGCCAGCAGCCAGTCCGGGGGGTCCTACAATGAGCAGTTCTTC.